This TCR beta chain was sequenced in a study of breast tumors, draining lymph nodes, adjacent tissues. General observations from the study: The data were judged consistent with most tumor T cells coming from lymph node and expanding in tumor. Luminal-like breast cancer showed significantly higher tumor–nontumor repertoire similarity than basal-like. Data only fit, rather than demonstrated, lymph node origin of most tumor T cells. Compared with lymph nodes, tumors were less diverse; compared with nontumor tissue, more.

Germline lookup yields CDR1 DFQATT and CDR2 SNEGSKA (reference sequence). This CDR3 has 15 amino acids. Trimming shortened V by 0 bases and J by 1 base, and 11 bases separated the two germline ends. MiXCR, run by TCRdb on the multiplex PCR reads, gives a single entry per CDR3 protein. The sample holds about 130,000 distinct CDR3 sequences; nearly 20% are singletons and the top ten take about 3.7%. For this clonotype: Its cognate antigen is unknown.

Axillary draining lymph nodes of breast cancer patients supplied the node samples. The rearrangement uses TRBV20-1 and TRBJ2-3; D unclear. The source material was axillary lymph node tissue. The clonotype comes from a female donor with breast cancer. Some clones in this sample may be carry-over from other donors' samples. The CDR3 bases are TGCAGTGCTAGAGATCAGGCGACACGCACAGATACGCAGTATTTT. Encoded protein: CSARDQATRTDTQYF.